Listed below are T cell receptor beta chains from one sample, sequenced in a study of metastatic and nonmetastatic thyroid tumors. TCRdb re-called the PCR reads with MiXCR. The table has 84,000 or so clones, approximately 9% seen once. Sequencing was performed on blood. The receptors stem from a female donor with papillary thyroid cancer or a benign thyroid nodule (not recorded which). Some clones in this sample may be carry-over from other donors' samples. CDR3s include the opening cysteine and the closing phenylalanine or tryptophan. The D gene is left open where the match is weak. Part of the rows lack a size; the others show once, few, many or a class for expanded clones.

many	-	TRBV7-3	TRBJ1-5	TGTGCCAGCAGCTTTAATTACGAGGAAGCTCAGCCCCAGCATTTT	CASSFNYEEAQPQHF
many	-	TRBV20-1	TRBJ1-1	TGCAGTGCCACCCAGGGGCACACTGAAGCTTTCTTT	CSATQGHTEAFF
many	-	TRBV6-1	TRBJ1-2	TGTGCCAGCAGTTCGGTTAGGGTCGGGGACTATGGCTACACCTTC	CASSSVRVGDYGYTF
few	-	TRBV2	TRBJ1-5	TGTGCCAGCAGTGAAGTGTCAGTGAAACAGCCCCAGCATTTT	CASSEVSVKQPQHF
-	-	TRBV6-1	TRBJ1-4	TGTGCCAGCAGTGGACGGGGGGGCACTAATGAAAAACTGTTTTTT	CASSGRGGTNEKLFF
few	TRBD2	TRBV3-1	TRBJ2-5	TGTGCCAGCAGCCAAGGGAGGACTAGCGGGGGACTTCAAAGTGAGACCCAGTACTTC	CASSQGRTSGGLQSETQYF
many	TRBD2	TRBV4-1	TRBJ2-7	TGCGCCAGCAGCCCTAGGACTAGCGGAGCCTACGAGCAGTACTTC	CASSPRTSGAYEQYF
-	-	TRBV5-4	TRBJ2-7	TGTGCCAGCAGCTTGGTGGTAGGTGGAAACTACGAGCAGTACTTC	CASSLVVGGNYEQYF
many	-	TRBV6-1	TRBJ2-5	TGTGCCAGCAGAAACCCGACAAGCCAAGAGACCCAGTACTTC	CASRNPTSQETQYF
-	TRBD2	TRBV12-3/TRBV12-4	TRBJ2-7	TGTGCCAGCGCAAAAGGGGTTGCTAGCGGACCCTCTAGAGAGCAGTACTTC	CASAKGVASGPSREQYF